This T cell receptor beta chain was documented in a study of T cell responses to AZD1222 COVID-19 vaccine. Assay: immunoSEQ multiplex PCR; the TCRdb copy retains only in-frame clones and omits some. The sample consists of some 170,000 clones, about 90% of them appearing once. A word on this clone: The target antigen is unknown.

The germline gives CDR1 ENHRY, CDR2 SYGVKD. Between the trimmed V and J ends, which lost 6 bases and 3 bases, there was a span of 11 bases. CDR3 length equals 13 residues. Study-level results: Females outnumbered males among donors, who were mostly white British; clonal diversity was possibly underestimated. Repertoire sampling occurred only after the peak T cell response. Only 5 or 6 people who got AZD1222 tested seropositive at baseline.

The chain carries TRBV10-3 and TRBJ1-1, with unresolved D. This clonotype originated in an adult in good health. Sequencing used peripheral blood, obtained on day 0 of MenACWY control vaccination. The CDR3 spells CAIRPDWDTEAFF. CDR3 sequence (DNA): TGTGCCATCAGACCAGACTGGGACACTGAAGCTTTCTTT.